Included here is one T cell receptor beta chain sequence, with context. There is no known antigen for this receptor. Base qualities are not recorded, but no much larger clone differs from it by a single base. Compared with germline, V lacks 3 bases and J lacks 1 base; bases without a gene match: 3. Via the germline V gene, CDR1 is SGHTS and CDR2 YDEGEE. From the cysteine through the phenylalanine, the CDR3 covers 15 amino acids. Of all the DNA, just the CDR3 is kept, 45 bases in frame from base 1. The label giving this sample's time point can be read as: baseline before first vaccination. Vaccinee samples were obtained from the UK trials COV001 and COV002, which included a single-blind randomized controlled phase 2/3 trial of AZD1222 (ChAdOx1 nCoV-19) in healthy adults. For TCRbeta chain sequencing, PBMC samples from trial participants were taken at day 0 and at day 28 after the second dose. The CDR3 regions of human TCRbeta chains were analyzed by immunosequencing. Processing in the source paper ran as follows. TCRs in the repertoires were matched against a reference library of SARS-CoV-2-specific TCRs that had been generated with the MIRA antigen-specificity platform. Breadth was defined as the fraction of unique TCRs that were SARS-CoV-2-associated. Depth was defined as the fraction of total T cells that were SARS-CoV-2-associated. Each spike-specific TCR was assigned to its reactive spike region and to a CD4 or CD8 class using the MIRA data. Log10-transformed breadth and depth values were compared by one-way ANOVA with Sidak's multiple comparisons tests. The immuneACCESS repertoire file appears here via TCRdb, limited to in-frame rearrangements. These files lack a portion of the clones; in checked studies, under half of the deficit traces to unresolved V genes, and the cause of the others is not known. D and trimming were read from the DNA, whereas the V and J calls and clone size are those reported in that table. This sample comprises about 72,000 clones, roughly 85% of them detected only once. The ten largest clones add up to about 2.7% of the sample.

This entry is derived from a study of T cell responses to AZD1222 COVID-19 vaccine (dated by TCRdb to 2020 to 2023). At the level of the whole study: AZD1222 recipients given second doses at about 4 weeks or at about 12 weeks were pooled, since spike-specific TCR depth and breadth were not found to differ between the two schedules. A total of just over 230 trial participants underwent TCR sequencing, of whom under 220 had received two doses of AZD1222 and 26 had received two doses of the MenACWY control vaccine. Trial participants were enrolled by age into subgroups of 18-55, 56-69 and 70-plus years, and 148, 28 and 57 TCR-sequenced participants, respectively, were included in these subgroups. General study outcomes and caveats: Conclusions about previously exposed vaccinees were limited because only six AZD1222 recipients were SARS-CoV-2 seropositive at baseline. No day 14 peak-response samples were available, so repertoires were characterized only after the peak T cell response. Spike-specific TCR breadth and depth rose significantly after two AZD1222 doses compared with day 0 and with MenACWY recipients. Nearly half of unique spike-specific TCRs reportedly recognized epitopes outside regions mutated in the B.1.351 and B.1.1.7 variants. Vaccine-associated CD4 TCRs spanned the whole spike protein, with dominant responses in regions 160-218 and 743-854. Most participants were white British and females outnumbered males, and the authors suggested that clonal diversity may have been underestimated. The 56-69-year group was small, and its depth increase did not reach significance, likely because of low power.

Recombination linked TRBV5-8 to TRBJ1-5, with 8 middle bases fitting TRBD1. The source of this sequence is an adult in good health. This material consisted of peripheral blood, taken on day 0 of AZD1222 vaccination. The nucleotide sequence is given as TGTGCCAGCAGCTGGGGACAGGTGAGCAATCAGCCCCAGCATTTT. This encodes CASSWGQVSNQPQHF. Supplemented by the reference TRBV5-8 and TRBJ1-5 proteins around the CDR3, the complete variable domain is EAGVTQSPTHLIKTRGQQATLRCSPISGHTSVYWYQQALGLGLQFLLWYDEGEERNRGNFPPRFSGRQFPNYSSELNVNALELEDSALYLCASSWGQVSNQPQHFGDGTRLSIL.